The 32 T cell receptor beta chains reported below all come from one sample, sequenced in a study of blood T cell repertoires in COVID-19. TCRdb's copy holds only in-frame clones and misses some; the assay was immunoSEQ multiplex PCR. The repertoire includes tens of thousands of clones, roughly 90% of them detected once, and 2.5% to 3% sits in the top ten. Input material: peripheral blood. These receptors originate from a human donor in a cohort sampled during active COVID-19.

This chain links TRBV5-4 with TRBJ1-4, with D perhaps TRBD1 (5 bases). V was trimmed by 4 bases and J by 4 bases, leaving 14 bases between them. The CDR3 is made up of 15 amino acids. Germline V CDR1 and CDR2: SGHNT, YYREEE (reference sequence). In DNA, the CDR3 is TGTGCCAGCAGCGTTACAGGTTTGGTTAATGAAAAACTGTTTTTT. Its translation: CASSVTGLVNEKLFF.

This sequence joins TRBV18 and TRBJ1-1; 11 bases match TRBD1. V trimming: 6 bases; J trimming: 3 bases; junction bases outside the gene matches: 3. Germline values: CDR1 KGHSH, CDR2 LQKENI. The CDR3 length is 14 residues. As DNA, the CDR3 is TGTGCCAGCTCCGGGACAGGGGGGGACACTGAAGCTTTCTTT. It translates to CASSGTGGDTEAFF.

The chain recombines TRBV3-1 (or the pseudogene TRBV3-2) with TRBJ2-5; the match to TRBD2 covers 10 bases. With 0 bases clipped from V and 7 bases from J, the junction kept 5 bases outside the gene matches. The CDR3 runs 15 residues. Germline V gene sequence: CDR1 LGHDT, CDR2 YNNKEL (reference sequence). This chain's CDR3 is CASSQDVLAGGTQYF. DNA for the CDR3: TGTGCCAGCAGCCAAGACGTATTAGCGGGGGGGACCCAGTACTTC.

The genes are TRBV7-3 and TRBJ1-5; 7 nucleotides line up with TRBD1. CDR3 length: 14 amino acids. The germline CDR1 and CDR2 sequences are SGHTA and FQGTGA. V trimming: 5 bases; J trimming: 6 bases; junction bases outside the gene matches: 7. The CDR3 DNA reads as TGTGCCAGCAGCCCGCGACAGGGAGGTCAGCCCCAGCATTTT. Translating it yields CASSPRQGGQPQHF.

The J gene is TRBJ2-7, the V gene TRBV7-9, with TRBD1 matching 7 bases. Trimming removed 5 bases from V and 5 bases from J; junction bases left unmatched: 12. The CDR3 runs to 15 residues. Germline V lookup: CDR1 SEHNR, CDR2 FQNEAQ (reference sequence). The CDR3 here is CASSPRQGSFHEQYF. The CDR3 DNA is TGTGCCAGCAGCCCTCGACAGGGTTCCTTCCACGAGCAGTACTTC.

J is TRBJ2-3 and V is TRBV4-3; TRBD2 agrees at 15 bases. The CDR3 loop spans 16 amino acids. Germline CDR1 LGHNA, CDR2 YSLEER. Germline trimming cut 3 bases from V and 4 bases from J; bases unmatched to any gene: 2. As DNA, the CDR3 is TGCGCCAGCAGCCAGGGGACTAGCGGGAGGTCAGATACGCAGTATTTT. Its protein is CASSQGTSGRSDTQYF.

V gene TRBV7-2 combines with J gene TRBJ2-7, with 12 bases aligning to TRBD2. Looked up from germline, CDR1 is SGHTA and CDR2 is FQGNSA. The CDR3 covers 15 residues. Unmatched junction bases numbered 5, after V lost 5 bases and J lost 3 bases. CDR3 nucleotides: TGTGCCAGCAGCCCGGGACTAGCGGGCTTCTACGAGCAGTACTTC. Translated, it gives CASSPGLAGFYEQYF.

The chain uses TRBV9 and TRBJ2-3; 13 nucleotides agree with TRBD2. The CDR3 extends over 20 amino acids. Trimming at V came to 3 bases and at J to 4 bases, leaving 17 bases not matched to a gene. Germline V gives CDR1 SGDLS, CDR2 YYNGEE. The CDR3 nucleotides read TGTGCCAGCAGCGGTATAGAGCGGACTAGCGGGGGTTCGGGTCCAGATACGCAGTATTTT. This sequence encodes CASSGIERTSGGSGPDTQYF. Complete variable domain (other parts from reference TRBV9 and TRBJ2-3): DSGVTQTPKHLITATGQRVTLRCSPRSGDLSVYWYQQSLDQGLQFLIQYYNGEERAKGNILERFSAQQFPDLHSELNLSSLELGDSALYFCASSGIERTSGGSGPDTQYFGPGTRLTVL.

This clone appeared a single time. The chain has TRBV11-1 and TRBJ2-7; 8 bases are shared with TRBD1. Germline CDR1 reads SGHAT; CDR2 reads FQDESV (reference sequence). The CDR3 sequence is 15 residues long. V was clipped by 5 bases and J by 4 bases; unmatched bases: 10. Written as DNA, the CDR3 is TGTGCCAGCAGCGCCCGGGACAGGCGAAAATACGAGCAGTACTTC. It specifies CASSARDRRKYEQYF.

The CDR3 region has the DNA TGCGCCAGCACGGTGGACTCGAACACCGGGGAGCTGTTTTTT. Protein product: CASTVDSNTGELFF. The chain recombines TRBV5-1 with TRBJ2-2; TRBD2 is a possible D gene (5 bases). This CDR3 comprises 14 residues. Germline V gene sequence: CDR1 SGHRS, CDR2 YFSETQ. The V end lost 6 bases, the J end lost 0 bases, and 9 bases lay between the germline ends.

The J gene is TRBJ1-5, the V gene TRBV6-1, with TRBD1 as a possible D gene (6 bases). The CDR3 totals 17 residues. Germline V gene data show CDR1 as MNHNS and CDR2 as SASEGT. Trimming cost V 4 bases and J 1 base, with 17 bases left between them. As DNA, the CDR3 is TGTGCCAGCAGTGGGAGACAGGCTTGGGAAAGCAATCAGCCCCAGCATTTT. It specifies CASSGRQAWESNQPQHF.

The genes are TRBV7-7 and TRBJ2-7; 11 bases fit TRBD2. CDR1 and CDR2 from the germline V gene are SSHAT and FNYEAQ (reference sequence). Unmatched junction bases numbered 12, after V lost 1 base and J lost 4 bases. The CDR3 is 18 residues long. CDR3 sequence: CASSLVLPASGGRYEQYF. CDR3 nucleotide sequence: TGTGCCAGCAGCTTAGTTCTACCGGCTAGCGGGGGGAGGTACGAGCAGTACTTC.

V gene TRBV28 combines with J gene TRBJ2-4; 10 bases match TRBD2. The CDR3 sequence is 14 residues long. The junction had 5 bases not matched to a gene; V was cut back by 6 bases and J by 6 bases. Germline V gene sequence: CDR1 MDHEN, CDR2 SYDVKM. The CDR3 DNA reads TGTGCCAGCAGCCCTAGCGGGAGTACAAACATTCAGTACTTC. Translated: CASSPSGSTNIQYF.

The chain links TRBV6-6 to TRBJ1-1, with TRBD1 matching over 7 bases. Germline V lookup: CDR1 MNHNY, CDR2 SVGAGI (reference sequence). This CDR3 has 14 residues. After removal of 7 bases from V and 4 bases from J, the junction contained 9 bases not matched to a gene. The CDR3 nucleotides are TGTGCCAGCACCCAGCCCAGACAGGGCACTGAAGCTTTCTTT. Its protein is CASTQPRQGTEAFF.

The chain has TRBV7-9 and TRBJ2-1; 10 bases are shared with TRBD1. J gave up 9 bases and V 3 bases, and 5 bases lay outside the gene matches. From germline, CDR1 is SEHNR and CDR2 FQNEAQ (reference sequence). The CDR3 is 14 residues long. CDR3 nucleotide sequence: TGTGCCAGCAGCTTTCCGGGACAGGGGACTGAGCAGTTCTTC. Protein: CASSFPGQGTEQFF. Full variable domain (missing parts from reference TRBV7-9 and TRBJ2-1): DTGVSQNPRHKITKRGQNVTFRCDPISEHNRLYWYRQTLGQGPEFLTYFQNEAQLEKSRLLSDRFSAERPKGSFSTLEIQRTEQGDSAMYLCASSFPGQGTEQFFGPGTRLTVL.

The V gene is TRBV9, the J gene TRBJ2-1; TRBD1 agrees at 7 bases. The germline gives CDR1 SGDLS, CDR2 YYNGEE. The CDR3 has 15 amino acids. V was clipped by 4 bases and J by 4 bases; unmatched bases: 8. CDR3 residues: CASSPGQDGYNEQFF. The CDR3 DNA reads as TGTGCCAGCAGCCCTGGACAGGACGGATACAATGAGCAGTTCTTC.

The chain links TRBV29-1 to TRBJ1-1; 7 nucleotides agree with TRBD1. V lost 0 bases to trimming and J lost 0 bases; unmatched junction nucleotides: 7. From germline, CDR1 is SQVTM and CDR2 ANQGSEA. The CDR3 has 16 residues. The CDR3 reads CSVEDRPGGMNTEAFF. CDR3 coding DNA: TGCAGCGTTGAAGACAGGCCAGGGGGTATGAACACTGAAGCTTTCTTT.

At least ten counts were recorded for this clone. This rearrangement joins TRBV28 to TRBJ2-1, with a tentative D call TRBD2 (5 bases). The CDR3 is 12 amino acids. Germline CDR1 MDHEN, CDR2 SYDVKM. The V end was cut by 10 bases, the J end by 10 bases, with 17 bases between. The CDR3 loop reads CAIRGGYREQFF. The DNA for the CDR3 is TGTGCCATCCGTGGAGGTTACCGAGAGCAGTTCTTC.

V usage is TRBV18 and J usage is TRBJ2-3; 9 nucleotides align to TRBD2. CDR3 length: 16 residues. Germline trimming cut 6 bases from V and 4 bases from J; bases unmatched to any gene: 11. Germline lookup yields CDR1 KGHSH and CDR2 LQKENI. The CDR3 sequence is CASSRTPGLASDTQYF. The CDR3 nucleotides read TGTGCCAGCTCTCGAACGCCGGGACTAGCTTCAGATACGCAGTATTTT.

The chain couples TRBV9 to TRBJ1-4; D remains unclear. This CDR3 contains 17 residues. Germline CDR1 SGDLS, CDR2 YYNGEE. Between the trimmed V and J ends, which lost 0 bases and 9 bases, there was a span of 21 bases. The CDR3 DNA reads TGTGCCAGCAGCGTAGAGGGTAATCCGGGAAGAGGGCAAAAACTGTTTTTT. Amino acids: CASSVEGNPGRGQKLFF.

This rearrangement joins TRBV5-1 to TRBJ2-5; D is perhaps TRBD2 (5 bases). Between the trimmed V and J ends, which lost 4 bases and 2 bases, there was a span of 15 bases. The CDR3 runs 15 residues. The germline CDR1 and CDR2 sequences are SGHRS and YFSETQ. The CDR3 DNA reads TGCGCCAGCAGCATCCGAGTTCGGGGACAAGAGACCCAGTACTTC. This gives the protein CASSIRVRGQETQYF.

The rearrangement uses TRBV7-9 and TRBJ2-4; 10 nucleotides agree with TRBD1. J was trimmed by 4 bases and V by 3 bases; bases with no gene match: 3. CDR1 and CDR2 from the germline V gene are SEHNR and FQNEAQ (reference sequence). The CDR3 is made up of 15 amino acids. The CDR3 loop is CASSLTGGLKNIQYF. DNA for the CDR3: TGTGCCAGCAGCTTGACAGGGGGCCTTAAAAACATTCAGTACTTC.

This clone has just one count. The rearrangement uses TRBV6-1 and TRBJ1-1; perhaps TRBD1 as D (5 bases). Trimming pared 2 bases from V and 10 bases from J, leaving 14 bases between. This CDR3 region has 13 residues. Germline CDR1 and CDR2: MNHNS and SASEGT. The CDR3 nucleotides are TGTGCCAGCAGTGAACGCGGCAGGGCGGCAGCTTTCTTT. Translating gives CASSERGRAAAFF.

The V and J genes are TRBV6-1 and TRBJ2-7; 10 bases align to TRBD1. Germline assignment: CDR1 MNHNS and CDR2 SASEGT. The CDR3 has 13 amino acids. V was pared by 3 bases and J by 7 bases, with 3 bases of the junction left unmatched. The CDR3 here is CASSEDRGSEQYF. CDR3 DNA: TGTGCCAGCAGTGAGGACAGGGGGAGTGAGCAGTACTTC.

The genes are TRBV11-2 and TRBJ2-5; tentatively, D is TRBD1 (6 bases). V lost 10 bases to trimming and J lost 2 bases, with 20 bases between them. Germline V gene sequence: CDR1 SGHAT, CDR2 FQNNGV. This CDR3 contains 15 residues. The CDR3 reads CANGDRIGGQETQYF. CDR3 nucleotides: TGTGCCAACGGCGACAGGATCGGCGGGCAAGAGACCCAGTACTTC.

V and J are TRBV18 and TRBJ2-7, with TRBD1 as a possible D gene (5 bases). V gave up 3 bases and J gave up 0 bases, with 9 bases separating them. CDR3 size: 14 residues. Germline V CDR1 and CDR2: KGHSH, LQKENI. CDR3 sequence: CASSPNRSSYEQYF. CDR3 in DNA: TGTGCCAGCTCACCGAACAGGAGCTCCTACGAGCAGTACTTC.

This rearrangement joins TRBV5-1 to TRBJ2-3, with D perhaps matching TRBD2 (5 bases). V shed 0 bases and J shed 1 base, with 9 bases lying between them. Germline V gives CDR1 SGHRS, CDR2 YFSETQ. The CDR3 is 15 amino acids. For the CDR3, the DNA is TGCGCCAGCAGCTTGGTAGTGGAGGGCACAGATACGCAGTATTTT. It encodes CASSLVVEGTDTQYF. The full variable domain, with the rest looked up from reference TRBV5-1 and TRBJ2-3, is KAGVTQTPRYLIKTRGQQVTLSCSPISGHRSVSWYQQTPGQGLQFLFEYFSETQRNKGNFPGRFSGRQFSNSRSEMNVSTLELGDSALYLCASSLVVEGTDTQYFGPGTRLTVL.

The chain employs TRBV5-4 and TRBJ1-2; D ambiguous. Trimming pared 1 base from V and 1 base from J, leaving 17 bases between. Germline assignment: CDR1 SGHNT and CDR2 YYREEE (reference sequence). This CDR3 comprises 17 residues. The CDR3 DNA reads as TGTGCCAGCAGCTTGAAGCTGTGGCAGCGAGGTAACTATGGCTACACCTTC. Translated, it gives CASSLKLWQRGNYGYTF.

V gene TRBV4-3 combines with J gene TRBJ1-2; TRBD1 aligns across 10 bases. Germline values: CDR1 LGHNA, CDR2 YSLEER. There are 15 residues in the CDR3. Trimming cost V 4 bases and J 4 bases; bases outside gene matches: 6. CDR3 residues: CASSLTRQGAYGYTF. The CDR3 DNA is TGCGCCAGCAGCCTTACTAGACAGGGGGCCTATGGCTACACCTTC.

This chain connects TRBV19 to TRBJ1-1; D gene uncertain. The CDR3 consists of 13 residues. V lost 10 bases and J lost 4, with 16 bases in between. The germline CDR1 and CDR2 sequences are LNHDA and SQIVND (reference sequence). This CDR3 is CATGAIVGTEAFF. The CDR3 nucleotides read TGTGCCACAGGCGCCATAGTGGGCACTGAAGCTTTCTTT. The whole variable domain, remainder taken from reference TRBV19 and TRBJ1-1, is DGGITQSPKYLFRKEGQNVTLSCEQNLNHDAMYWYRQDPGQGLRLIYYSQIVNDFQKGDIAEGYSVSREKKESFPLTVTSAQKNPTAFYLCATGAIVGTEAFFGQGTRLTVV.

This chain connects TRBV5-1 to TRBJ2-2; 10 bases match TRBD1. This CDR3 contains 16 residues. CDR1 SGHRS and CDR2 YFSETQ come from the germline V gene. Trimming removed 0 bases from V and 7 bases from J; junction bases left unmatched: 6. The CDR3 nucleotides are TGCGCCAGCAGCTTGGGGGGACAGGGGACCGGCGGGGAGCTGTTTTTT. It specifies CASSLGGQGTGGELFF.

The chain links TRBV28 to TRBJ2-7; 9 positions agree with TRBD2. Germline V gene lookup returns CDR1 MDHEN and CDR2 SYDVKM. The V segment lost 7 bases and the J segment 3 bases; nucleotides outside the gene matches: 13. There are 16 residues in the CDR3. The CDR3 spells CASTLGGASGDYEQYF. The DNA for the CDR3 is TGTGCCAGCACCCTTGGAGGGGCTAGCGGGGACTACGAGCAGTACTTC.